These T cell receptor beta chains were read from a single sample in a study of technical replicates of blood from a few donors. Using immunoSEQ multiplex PCR, the repertoire was profiled, and TCRdb retains in-frame clones only, with some absent. Of roughly 70,000 clones listed, approximately 91% are singletons. Sequencing was done on a sample of PBMCs. The receptors were sampled from a human donor in good health. Some clones in this sample may be carry-over from other donors' samples. CDR3s include the opening cysteine and the closing phenylalanine or tryptophan. The D gene is left open where the match is weak. The listing skips clone size in some rows; elsewhere it reads once, few, many or a size class.

D	size	J	length	V	DNA	CDR3
.	.	TRBJ2-2	16	TRBV9	TGTGCCAGCAGCGTAGCGAGGACAGAGAACACCGGGGAGCTGTTTTTT	CASSVARTENTGELFF
TRBD1	few	TRBJ2-7	13	TRBV29-1	TGCAGCGTTGAAAGACAGGGCTCCTACGAGCAGTACTTC	CSVERQGSYEQYF
TRBD2	.	TRBJ2-5	16	TRBV10-3	TGTGCCATCAGTGACTACGGGACTAGCGGGACTGAGACCCAGTACTTC	CAISDYGTSGTETQYF
.	.	TRBJ1-5	13	TRBV6-1	TGTGCCAGCAGTGCTCATTTGGGCCAGCCCCAGCATTTT	CASSAHLGQPQHF
.	.	TRBJ2-6	16	TRBV6-5	TGTGCCAGCAGTTACTCACGGGGGTCTGGGGCCAACGTCCTGACTTTC	CASSYSRGSGANVLTF
TRBD1	.	TRBJ2-7	14	TRBV2	TGTGCCAGCAAAACCCGGGACAGGGCCTACGAGCAGTACTTC	CASKTRDRAYEQYF
.	.	TRBJ2-3	15	TRBV30	TGTGCCTGGAGTGTAAGGGCTAGCGGCACAGATACGCAGTATTTT	CAWSVRASGTDTQYF
TRBD1	.	TRBJ2-1	13	TRBV2	TGTGCCAGCAGTGCTTACAGGGGAAATGAGCAGTTCTTC	CASSAYRGNEQFF
TRBD1	.	TRBJ1-4	18	TRBV6-1	TGTGCCAGCAGTGAAGCTTACGGGACAGGGGGTATGGGTGAAAAACTGTTTTTT	CASSEAYGTGGMGEKLFF
TRBD1	.	TRBJ1-2	16	TRBV7-9	TGTGCCAGCAGCCCGTCACGTACAGGGGGCGACTATGGCTACACCTTC	CASSPSRTGGDYGYTF
.	.	TRBJ1-1	12	TRBV7-2	TGTGCCAGCAGCTTACAGAACACTGAAGCTTTCTTT	CASSLQNTEAFF
.	.	TRBJ2-7	13	TRBV5-6	TGTGCCAGCAACCCATCAGGGGTTCGCGAGCAGTACTTC	CASNPSGVREQYF
.	.	TRBJ2-5	15	TRBV5-4	TGTGCCAGCAGCTCTCGCCAAGTCGGGAAAGAGACCCAGTACTTC	CASSSRQVGKETQYF
TRBD1	.	TRBJ1-5	16	TRBV6-5	TGTGCCAGCAGTTTAACCGGGACAGGGGCCAATCAGCCCCAGCATTTT	CASSLTGTGANQPQHF
TRBD2	.	TRBJ2-7	16	TRBV7-2	TGTGCCCGACACATGACTAGCGGGGGAGAATCCTACGAGCAGTACTTC	CARHMTSGGESYEQYF
.	.	TRBJ2-7	15	TRBV7-6	TGTGCCAGCAGCTTACTCGCAGGAGGTGGGGGGGAGCAGTACTTC	CASSLLAGGGGEQYF
TRBD2	.	TRBJ2-3	15	TRBV4-1	TGCGCCAGCAGCCGGATAGCGGGGATCACAGATACGCAGTATTTT	CASSRIAGITDTQYF
.	.	TRBJ1-2	14	TRBV15	TGTGCCACCAGCAGAGACAGGGACTTCTATGGCTACACCTTC	CATSRDRDFYGYTF
TRBD1	.	TRBJ1-1	15	TRBV19	TGTGCCAGTAGTAGTCTGGACAGGAAGAACACTGAAGCTTTCTTT	CASSSLDRKNTEAFF
TRBD1	.	TRBJ2-5	14	TRBV7-2	TGTGCCAGCAGCGCGAGAAGGGGGCTGGAGACCCAGTACTTC	CASSARRGLETQYF
.	.	TRBJ2-1	13	TRBV7-2	TGTGCCAGCAGCTTGTTCCGGGGTGATGAGCAGTTCTTC	CASSLFRGDEQFF
TRBD2	.	TRBJ2-7	16	TRBV5-6	TGTGCCAGCAGCTTGTCGGCGGGAGGCCTCCTTTACGAGCAGTACTTC	CASSLSAGGLLYEQYF
TRBD2	.	TRBJ2-7	16	TRBV4-3	TGCGCCAGCAGCCAAGATCGGTTCGCGGGAGGGTACGAGCAGTACTTC	CASSQDRFAGGYEQYF
.	.	TRBJ2-7	15	TRBV5-1	TGCGCCAGCAGCTCTGGAGGGACAGCGTCCTACGAGCAGTACTTC	CASSSGGTASYEQYF
.	.	TRBJ2-5	17	TRBV4-3	TGCGCCAGCAGCCAAGATGTTATATCGGGAGTACAAGAGACCCAGTACTTC	CASSQDVISGVQETQYF
TRBD1	.	TRBJ2-5	14	TRBV7-6	TGTGCCAGCAGCCCTCGGACAGGGCGGGAGACCCAGTACTTC	CASSPRTGRETQYF
TRBD1	.	TRBJ2-7	16	TRBV4-3	TGCGCCAGCAGCCAAGTAGGTTCGACAGGGAGCAACGAGCAGTACTTC	CASSQVGSTGSNEQYF
TRBD2	few	TRBJ2-1	16	TRBV5-6	TGTGCCAGCAGCCTTCCGGGACTAGCGGCTTACAATGAGCAGTTCTTC	CASSLPGLAAYNEQFF
.	.	TRBJ2-3	17	TRBV7-9	TGTGCCAGCAGCTTACCCCGCGGCGGGGAGATCACAGATACGCAGTATTTT	CASSLPRGGEITDTQYF
TRBD1	.	TRBJ1-1	12	TRBV6-6	TGTGCCAGCAGGGATGGACAGGGGGAAGCTTTCTTT	CASRDGQGEAFF
TRBD2	once	TRBJ2-1	17	TRBV2	TGTGCCAGCAGTGACGAACCACTAGCGGGGGGCTACAATGAGCAGTTCTTC	CASSDEPLAGGYNEQFF
.	.	TRBJ1-1	15	TRBV27	TGTGCCAGCAGTTACCGTCGACAGCTCAACACTGAAGCTTTCTTT	CASSYRRQLNTEAFF
.	.	TRBJ2-3	15	TRBV7-2	TGTGCCAGCAGCTTAGAACAGTTCATGAGAGATACGCAGTATTTT	CASSLEQFMRDTQYF
TRBD1	.	TRBJ2-2	16	TRBV7-8	TGTGCCAGCAGCCCAAGGGGGCTGACTGAGACCGGGGAGCTGTTTTTT	CASSPRGLTETGELFF
TRBD2	.	TRBJ2-1	15	TRBV10-3	TGTGCCATCAGTGAGTCAAGAGTAGCGGGGAATGAGCAGTTCTTC	CAISESRVAGNEQFF
.	.	TRBJ1-2	11	TRBV30	TGTGCCTGGACCCGGGGTTATGGCTACACCTTC	CAWTRGYGYTF
.	.	TRBJ1-3	15	TRBV5-1	TGCGCCAGCAGTCACTCCGGGTCTAGTGGGAACACCATATATTTT	CASSHSGSSGNTIYF
.	once	TRBJ2-1	14	TRBV7-3	TGTGCCAGCAGCTCGGACTCGGCCGTGGGAGAGCAGTTCTTC	CASSSDSAVGEQFF
TRBD2	.	TRBJ2-7	17	TRBV4-3	TGCGCCAGCAGCCAATTCCTCCCGGGACTAGCGGGATACGAGCAGTACTTC	CASSQFLPGLAGYEQYF
TRBD1	.	TRBJ2-7	15	TRBV5-1	TGCGCCAGCAGCCCTCCCTTGGACAGGGTCAACGAGCAGTACTTC	CASSPPLDRVNEQYF
TRBD2	.	TRBJ2-7	13	TRBV5-6	TGTGCCAGCAGCCCCCGGGACTACGGAGAGCAGTACTTC	CASSPRDYGEQYF
TRBD2	.	TRBJ2-1	17	TRBV6-4	TGTGCCAGCAGGACCAGCGGGGGGGGCAGCTCCTACAATGAGCAGTTCTTC	CASRTSGGGSSYNEQFF
.	.	TRBJ1-2	15	TRBV2	TGTGCCAGCAGGAGGTTGGGGGCGGTAGGCGATGGCTACACCTTC	CASRRLGAVGDGYTF
TRBD1	.	TRBJ2-7	13	TRBV6-1	TGTGCCACCCAGGGGGTACGATCCTACGAGCAGTACTTC	CATQGVRSYEQYF